What follows describes a single T cell receptor beta chain. Its specificity is not known. Here immunoSEQ multiplex PCR was the method, and the copy in TCRdb shows in-frame clones only, minus some. The repertoire holds some 41,000 clones, with 76% as singletons. Trimming at V came to 4 bases and at J to 0 bases, leaving 2 bases not matched to a gene. The CDR3 length is 15 residues. The V gene's germline CDR1 is SGHTA and CDR2 FQGNSA. This record belongs to a study of memory CD4+ T cells and cytomegalovirus serostatus. The sort gate was single viable CD3+CD4+CD8-CD45RO+ cells for memory CD4+ T cells. Study observations and caveats: The CMV-associated TCR signature appears largely within the CD4+ memory repertoire.

The sequenced material came from memory CD4+ T cells from blood. The sequence derives from an adult in good health and CMV-seronegative. The chain recombines TRBV7-2 with TRBJ2-3, with 9 bases that match TRBD2. DNA for the CDR3: TGTGCCAGCAGCTGGACTAGCGTTAGCACAGATACGCAGTATTTT. It yields the protein CASSWTSVSTDTQYF.